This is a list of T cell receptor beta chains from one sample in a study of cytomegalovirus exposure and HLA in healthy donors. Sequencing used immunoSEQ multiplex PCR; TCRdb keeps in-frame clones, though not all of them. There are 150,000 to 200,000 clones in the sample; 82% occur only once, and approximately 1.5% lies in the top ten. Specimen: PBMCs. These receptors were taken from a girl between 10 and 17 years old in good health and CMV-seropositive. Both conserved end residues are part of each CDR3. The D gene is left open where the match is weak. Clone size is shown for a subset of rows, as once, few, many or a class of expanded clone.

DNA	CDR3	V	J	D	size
TGTGCCAGCAGCAAGGGACTCAGCACAGATACGCAGTATTTT	CASSKGLSTDTQYF	TRBV7-3	TRBJ2-3	NA	NA
TGCGCCAGCAGCCAAGATAGGAGGACAGGGGTTGGAAAACTGTTTTTT	CASSQDRRTGVGKLFF	TRBV4-1	TRBJ1-4	TRBD1	NA
TGTGCCAGTAGTGATGGACAGGGGAATGAAAAACTGTTTTTT	CASSDGQGNEKLFF	TRBV19	TRBJ1-4	TRBD1	NA
TGTGCCTACGGACTAGCGGGAGTCCCGCAGCCTAGCACAGATACGCAGTATTTT	CAYGLAGVPQPSTDTQYF	TRBV30	TRBJ2-3	TRBD2	NA
TGTGCCAGCAGCCCGAATCGCCCCTCAGCGGGGACAACCTACGAGCAGTACTTC	CASSPNRPSAGTTYEQYF	TRBV28	TRBJ2-7	NA	once
TGTGCCAGCAGTCCCCGGAGCTCCTACGAGCAGTACTTC	CASSPRSSYEQYF	TRBV28	TRBJ2-7	NA	NA
TGCGCCAGCAGCCAAAAACAGGGACCTCGCACAGATACGCAGTATTTT	CASSQKQGPRTDTQYF	TRBV4-3	TRBJ2-3	NA	NA
TGCGCCAGCAGCGCGGGACTAGCGGGGGCTAGCACAGATACGCAGTATTTT	CASSAGLAGASTDTQYF	TRBV5-1	TRBJ2-3	TRBD2	NA
TGTGCCAGCAGTTACTCGAAGGGGGCCTATGGCTACACCTTC	CASSYSKGAYGYTF	TRBV6-5	TRBJ1-2	TRBD1	NA
TGCGCCAGCAGCCCGGGACTCCGGGTGGAAAAACTGTTTTTT	CASSPGLRVEKLFF	TRBV5-1	TRBJ1-4	NA	NA
TGTGCCAGCAGTGGACTAGCGGGGGGGTCCTACGAGCAGTACTTC	CASSGLAGGSYEQYF	TRBV6-5	TRBJ2-7	TRBD2	NA
TGCAGCGTCGCCAGCGGGTGGGCACCCGACACAGATACGCAGTATTTT	CSVASGWAPDTDTQYF	TRBV29-1	TRBJ2-3	NA	few
TGCGCCAGCAGCTTTGGGGGACAGGCCTACGAGCAGTACTTC	CASSFGGQAYEQYF	TRBV5-1	TRBJ2-7	TRBD1	NA
TGTGCCAGCAGCGCCGGGGCAGGGGGAGGCGTATCAGGAGCCTACAATGAGCAGTTCTTC	CASSAGAGGGVSGAYNEQFF	TRBV9	TRBJ2-1	NA	NA
TGTGCCAGCAGCGAGGGGGGGAGCTCCTACGAGCAGTACTTC	CASSEGGSSYEQYF	TRBV9	TRBJ2-7	NA	NA
TGTGCCAGCAGTGAAGCCTACAGGCGGAACTACAATGAGCAGTTCTTC	CASSEAYRRNYNEQFF	TRBV25-1	TRBJ2-1	NA	NA
TGCGCCAGCAGCTTCCGGGACAGGGTACTCAATGAGCAGTTCTTC	CASSFRDRVLNEQFF	TRBV5-1	TRBJ2-1	TRBD1	NA
TGTGCCAGCAGCTTATCTGCGGGGGATACTAGCACAGATACGCAGTATTTT	CASSLSAGDTSTDTQYF	TRBV7-6	TRBJ2-3	TRBD2	NA
TGTGCCAGCAGCACGGGAGGCTTATCTGGAAACACCATATATTTT	CASSTGGLSGNTIYF	TRBV9	TRBJ1-3	NA	NA
TGTGCCAGCATGGGGATTTTTGTCCTAGGGGCTGAAGCTTTCTTT	CASMGIFVLGAEAFF	TRBV6-1	TRBJ1-1	NA	NA
TGCAGTGCTAGAGAGTCGGGACAGGAGTACTTC	CSARESGQEYF	TRBV20-1	TRBJ2-4	TRBD1	NA
TGTGCCAGCAGTCCTCAAGGAGGCCGTGATGAGCAGTTCTTC	CASSPQGGRDEQFF	TRBV28	TRBJ2-1	NA	NA
TGTGCCAGTAGTGTCCGGGACAGGGGGCGCGCCCCTGAAGCTTTCTTT	CASSVRDRGRAPEAFF	TRBV19	TRBJ1-1	TRBD1	NA
TGTGCCACCATGACAGTATACGCTGAAGCTTTCTTT	CATMTVYAEAFF	TRBV19	TRBJ1-1	NA	NA
TGTGCCAGCAGTTTATGGAGAACAGTGATGAAAGAGACCCAGTACTTC	CASSLWRTVMKETQYF	TRBV28	TRBJ2-5	NA	NA
TGTGCCAGCAGTAAGAGCGGGGGGGCTGGCAATGAGCAGTTCTTC	CASSKSGGAGNEQFF	TRBV6-6	TRBJ2-1	TRBD2	NA
TGCGCCAGCAGCCCGGCGGGAGATACGCAGTATTTT	CASSPAGDTQYF	TRBV5-1	TRBJ2-3	NA	NA
TGTGCCAGCAGCCAATTACGGGGCGGGAGAGGCACCGGGGAGCTGTTTTTT	CASSQLRGGRGTGELFF	TRBV14	TRBJ2-2	TRBD2	NA
TGTGCCTGGAGTGTACCCAGGATGTTTGCCACTGAAGCTTTCTTT	CAWSVPRMFATEAFF	TRBV30	TRBJ1-1	NA	NA
TGCGCCAGCAGCTTGAGGGGAAGGGGCGACACAGATACGCAGTATTTT	CASSLRGRGDTDTQYF	TRBV5-1	TRBJ2-3	NA	NA
TGTGCCAGCAGCCCAGATTGGCACCCTGGCTACACCTTC	CASSPDWHPGYTF	TRBV28	TRBJ1-2	NA	NA
TGTGCCAGCAGCCCTGGACAGGGAGTATATCCAGTCTATGGCTACACCTTC	CASSPGQGVYPVYGYTF	TRBV7-2	TRBJ1-2	TRBD1	NA
TGTGCCAGCACCTCGTTCAGGGGGCAAGTGTGGAACACTGAAGCTTTCTTT	CASTSFRGQVWNTEAFF	TRBV7-9	TRBJ1-1	TRBD1	NA
TGTGCCAGCAGCTCTAGCGGGAAGGAAGGCGAGCAGTACTTC	CASSSSGKEGEQYF	TRBV7-9	TRBJ2-7	TRBD2	NA
TGTGCCAGCAGCCGCAGGGCAGTGGAGACCCAGTACTTC	CASSRRAVETQYF	TRBV14	TRBJ2-5	NA	NA
TGCAGAGCGGGAGATTCAGATACGCAGTATTTT	CRAGDSDTQYF	TRBV20-1	TRBJ2-3	TRBD2	NA
TGTGCCAGCAGCGAAATAGGGACAGGAGCCTACGAGCAGTACTTC	CASSEIGTGAYEQYF	TRBV28	TRBJ2-7	TRBD1	few
TGCGCCAGCAGCCAAGATAGGACAGGGCCGAGCACTGAAGCTTTCTTT	CASSQDRTGPSTEAFF	TRBV4-3	TRBJ1-1	TRBD1	NA
TGTGCCAGCAGTTTGCAGGGCCACGGCTACACCTTC	CASSLQGHGYTF	TRBV28	TRBJ1-2	NA	NA
TGTGCCAGCAGGAGTCCATCGGGTTATGAGCAGTTCTTC	CASRSPSGYEQFF	TRBV4-2	TRBJ2-1	NA	few
TGTGCCAGCAGTTTCAGACAAGAGACCCAGTACTTC	CASSFRQETQYF	TRBV6-6	TRBJ2-5	NA	NA
TGTGCCAGCAGCTTAGCTCGGGACACTAGGAACTATGGCTACACCTTC	CASSLARDTRNYGYTF	TRBV7-8	TRBJ1-2	NA	NA
TGTGCCAGTAGCGGGCGAGGGAGTGACAATCAGCCCCAGCATTTT	CASSGRGSDNQPQHF	TRBV19	TRBJ1-5	NA	NA
TGTGCCAGCTCACCATTGAATACAGCCGCTATGAACACTGAAGCTTTCTTT	CASSPLNTAAMNTEAFF	TRBV18	TRBJ1-1	NA	few
TGCAGCGCATCCAGGGTCCCTGGAAACACCATATATTTT	CSASRVPGNTIYF	TRBV29-1	TRBJ1-3	NA	NA
TGTGCCAGCTCACCATCGGAGGGACAAGAGACCCAGTACTTC	CASSPSEGQETQYF	TRBV18	TRBJ2-5	NA	NA
TGTGCCAGCAGCACTATACAGGCCCCTGGAAACACCATATATTTT	CASSTIQAPGNTIYF	TRBV28	TRBJ1-3	NA	NA
TGTGCCATCAGTGAGACGGGGGGAGCCGCGCGGACGCAGTATTTT	CAISETGGAARTQYF	TRBV10-3	TRBJ2-3	TRBD2	once
TGTGCCAGTAGTACGACCCGGGGGGGCGAGCAGTACTTC	CASSTTRGGEQYF	TRBV19	TRBJ2-7	TRBD2	NA
TGTGCCAGCAGTTTACCAGGGTCGAGCTCCTACGAGCAGTACTTC	CASSLPGSSSYEQYF	TRBV28	TRBJ2-7	NA	NA